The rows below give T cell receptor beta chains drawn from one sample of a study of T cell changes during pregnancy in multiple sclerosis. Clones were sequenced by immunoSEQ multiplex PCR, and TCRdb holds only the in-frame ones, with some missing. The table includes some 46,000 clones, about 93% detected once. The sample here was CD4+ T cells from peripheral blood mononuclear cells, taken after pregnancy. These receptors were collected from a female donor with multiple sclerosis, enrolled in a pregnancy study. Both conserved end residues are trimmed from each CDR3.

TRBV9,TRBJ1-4,ASSVGPGQGGEKLF
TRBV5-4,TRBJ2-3,ASGLGGRYTDTQY
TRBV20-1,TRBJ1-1,SATREFSAF
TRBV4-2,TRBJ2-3,ASSGLAGTDTQY
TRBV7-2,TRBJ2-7,ASSLREGRAPYEQY
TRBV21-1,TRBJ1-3,ASSKGGGDSGNTIY
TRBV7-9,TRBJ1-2,ASSFSGQTYGYT
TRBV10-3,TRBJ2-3,AISESQGGTADTQY
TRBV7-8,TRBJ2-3,ASSLGTGRGADTQY
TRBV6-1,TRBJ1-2,ASIGANYGYT
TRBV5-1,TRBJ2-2,ASSFSGTSGRYTGELF
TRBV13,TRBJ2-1,ASSSQREEDEQF
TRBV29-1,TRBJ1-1,SVSGGNTEAF
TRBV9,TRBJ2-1,ASSAPRQDRF
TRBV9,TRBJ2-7,ASSVAGGGYEQY
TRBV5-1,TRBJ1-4,ASSLVAGVDEKLF
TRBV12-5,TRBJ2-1,ASGLGTSWVSSYNEQF
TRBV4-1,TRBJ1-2,ASSQTRFWDRENYGYT
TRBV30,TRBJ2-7,AWSVPGWGGEQY
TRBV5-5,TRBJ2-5,ASSLGGKETQY
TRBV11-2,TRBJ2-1,ASSFQRDSGNEQF
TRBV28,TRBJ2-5,ASSPTTGVQETQY
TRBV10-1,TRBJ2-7,ASSEAATSSYEQY
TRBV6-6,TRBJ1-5,ASKPGQEDGQPQH
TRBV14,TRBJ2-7,ASSQAGTGVEQY
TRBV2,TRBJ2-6,ASSLDAGANGANVLT
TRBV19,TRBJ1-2,ASRPGGSRNGYT
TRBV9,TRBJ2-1,ASSPEVGGGRVYNEQF
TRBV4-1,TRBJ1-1,ASRLQTNTEAF
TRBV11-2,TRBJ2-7,ASSLFRQKGLAVGEQY
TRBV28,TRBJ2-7,ASSQQGPSYEQY
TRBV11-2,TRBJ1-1,ASSRESQGSNTEAF
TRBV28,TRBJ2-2,ASSPGVRDTGELF
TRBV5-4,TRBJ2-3,ASSFSRNTDTQY
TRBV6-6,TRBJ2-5,ASSGSGETQY
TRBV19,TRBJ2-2,ASTPDRGNTGELF
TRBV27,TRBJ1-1,ASSFQATWTEAF
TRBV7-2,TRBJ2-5,ASSREALRQDPQY
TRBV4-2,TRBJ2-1,ASSQGLVDEQF